The present T cell receptor (beta chain) was sequenced within a study of monozygotic twins with inflammatory bowel disease. No DNA is given; TCRdb re-called the 5' RACE reads and lists each CDR3 protein once. The table lists some 330,000 distinct CDR3 sequences. Per the germline V gene, CDR1 is LNHDA and CDR2 is SQIVND (reference sequence). The CDR3 length is 14 residues. The TCR was taken from a human donor with ulcerative colitis or Crohn's disease, or a healthy co-twin of an affected twin (not recorded which). The sequenced sample consisted of blood. This sequence joins TRBV19 and TRBJ2-2; absent DNA, TCRdb's TRBD1 call cannot be checked. The CDR3 spells CASRTGVRVGELFF.